These T cell receptor beta chains were read from a single sample in a study of blood T cell repertoires in COVID-19. Here immunoSEQ multiplex PCR was the method, and the copy in TCRdb shows in-frame clones only, minus some. The sample has 160,000 or so clones; approximately 93% are singletons. The sequencing input was peripheral blood. The receptors stem from an older woman with COVID-19, enrolled during active disease. Each CDR3 is given with its conserved first and last residue. A D gene is named only where the DNA matches it firmly. Clone size is given for some rows only: seen once, a few or many times, or a class if the clone is expanded.

clone size,J gene,V gene,D gene,CDR3 DNA,CDR3 protein
NA,TRBJ1-1,TRBV7-2,NA,TGTGCCAGCAGCTTAGCGCTAACAGACACTGAAGCTTTCTTT,CASSLALTDTEAFF
once,TRBJ1-5,TRBV6-5,NA,TGTGCCACTAAATCTGGTTACGGCAATCAGCCCCAGCATTTT,CATKSGYGNQPQHF
once,TRBJ2-7,TRBV7-9,NA,TGTGCCAGCAGCAAATCGGACAACTCCTACGAGCAGTACTTC,CASSKSDNSYEQYF
once,TRBJ1-2,TRBV18,NA,TGTGCCAGTTCACCCGACAGAAATAACTATGGCTACACCTTC,CASSPDRNNYGYTF
once,TRBJ2-7,TRBV5-4,TRBD2,TGTGCCAGCAGCTTGGATGTAGCGGGGGGGCACTACGAGCAGTACTTC,CASSLDVAGGHYEQYF
NA,TRBJ2-1,TRBV19,TRBD2,TGTGCCAGTAGGATACTAGCGGGGGGTGAGGATGAGCAGTTCTTC,CASRILAGGEDEQFF
NA,TRBJ1-5,TRBV27,TRBD1,TGTGCCAGCAGTTCCGGACAGGCAAGACAGCCCCAGCATTTT,CASSSGQARQPQHF
NA,TRBJ2-5,TRBV3-1/TRBV3-2,TRBD2,TGTGCCAGCAGCCAAGGACTAGCGGGGGCCATCCAAGAGACCCAGTACTTC,CASSQGLAGAIQETQYF
NA,TRBJ1-1,TRBV6-5,NA,TGTGCCAGCAGTTCCATGTCGAACACTGAAGCTTTCTTT,CASSSMSNTEAFF
NA,TRBJ1-6,TRBV30,NA,TGTGCCTGGAGGGTAGATTCACCCCTCCACTTT,CAWRVDSPLHF
NA,TRBJ2-7,TRBV6-5,NA,TGTGCCAGCTCCGAAGGAGGGGGCCCTTCCTACGAGCAGTACTTC,CASSEGGGPSYEQYF
NA,TRBJ1-2,TRBV7-3,NA,TGTGCCAGCAGCCCACGCCCCAGGGCACCTAACTATGGCTACACCTTC,CASSPRPRAPNYGYTF
NA,TRBJ1-6,TRBV3-1/TRBV3-2,NA,TGTGCCAGCAGCCAAGTCCGGGGGGTTGGGGCCTCACCCCTCCACTTT,CASSQVRGVGASPLHF
once,TRBJ1-5,TRBV7-8,NA,TGTGCCAGCAGCTTGTCCGGCAGGGGAACGGGTCAGCCCCAGCATTTT,CASSLSGRGTGQPQHF
NA,TRBJ2-3,TRBV10-3,TRBD2,TGTGCCATGGCTAGGACTAGCGATAGGACAGATACGCAGTATTTT,CAMARTSDRTDTQYF
NA,TRBJ2-3,TRBV7-2,TRBD2,TGTGCCAGCAGCAAACCGGGACTAGTACCAGATACGCAGTATTTT,CASSKPGLVPDTQYF
once,TRBJ1-3,TRBV2,TRBD1,TGTGCCTGTTACAGGGGGGCCTCTGGAAACACCATATATTTT,CACYRGASGNTIYF
NA,TRBJ2-6,TRBV7-3,NA,TGTGCCAGCAGCTTATCTGGGCCCTCTGGGGCCAACGTCCTGACTTTC,CASSLSGPSGANVLTF
NA,TRBJ1-1,TRBV6-4,TRBD1,TGTGCCAGCAGTACAGGGGCGAACACTGAAGCTTTCTTT,CASSTGANTEAFF
NA,TRBJ1-6,TRBV5-1,TRBD1,TGCGCCAGCAGCCCGCTAAAAACAGGGGAGCGCTATAATTCACCCCTCCACTTT,CASSPLKTGERYNSPLHF
NA,TRBJ1-1,TRBV5-1,NA,TGCGCCAGCAGCTGGGGAGGTGGCTGGATGAACACTGAAGCTTTCTTT,CASSWGGGWMNTEAFF
NA,TRBJ1-3,TRBV7-2,TRBD1,TGTGCCAGCAGCGTTACAGGGGGCTCTGGAAACACCATATATTTT,CASSVTGGSGNTIYF
NA,TRBJ2-7,TRBV25-1,TRBD1,TGTGCCAGCATGGGGGTGGGACAGGGCTACGAGCAGTACTTC,CASMGVGQGYEQYF
NA,TRBJ1-1,TRBV9,NA,TGTGCCAGCAGCGTAGACCCAGGGAAGGGTGTGGACACTGAAGCTTTCTTT,CASSVDPGKGVDTEAFF
once,TRBJ2-1,TRBV6-2/TRBV6-3,NA,TGTGCCAGCAGTTACTCGAGAGGGCTCTCCTACAATGAGCAGTTCTTC,CASSYSRGLSYNEQFF
NA,TRBJ1-1,TRBV19,TRBD1,TGTGCCAGTAGTCCGGGACAGCAGAACACTGAAGCTTTCTTT,CASSPGQQNTEAFF
NA,TRBJ2-7,TRBV7-9,NA,TGTGCCAGCAGCTTAGCGAGCGGAGCCTCCTACGAGCAGTACTTC,CASSLASGASYEQYF
NA,TRBJ1-5,TRBV6-5,TRBD1,TGTGCCAGCAGAAAGACAGGGAATAGCAATCAGCCCCAGCATTTT,CASRKTGNSNQPQHF
NA,TRBJ1-2,TRBV7-5,NA,TGTGCCAGAAGCATGGGAAGGGACACCGACTATAACTATGGCTACACCTTC,CARSMGRDTDYNYGYTF
NA,TRBJ2-5,TRBV11-3,TRBD2,TGTGCCAGCAGCTTAGGGCGGGGGACTCAAGAGACCCAGTACTTC,CASSLGRGTQETQYF
NA,TRBJ1-6,TRBV27,NA,TGTGCCAGCAGTTTACCCCCGGGCAGGGTAGGGCATTCACCCCTCCACTTT,CASSLPPGRVGHSPLHF
once,TRBJ2-3,TRBV6-5,NA,TGTGCCAGCTTCTCAAGCGCAGATACGCAGTATTTT,CASFSSADTQYF
NA,TRBJ1-5,TRBV19,TRBD1,TGTGCCAGTGAACCCGACAGGGTTAATGGACCCCAGCATTTT,CASEPDRVNGPQHF
NA,TRBJ1-2,TRBV30,NA,TGTGCCTTATCGAAAGGGGCGCGGGGCTACACCTTC,CALSKGARGYTF
once,TRBJ2-1,TRBV24-1,NA,TGTGCCACCAGTGATTTCGGCCGGGGAAAAGATGAGCAGTTCTTC,CATSDFGRGKDEQFF
NA,TRBJ2-6,TRBV18,TRBD1,TGTGCCAGCTCACCCCGGGACAGAAGGACCTCTGGGGCCAACGTCCTGACTTTC,CASSPRDRRTSGANVLTF
NA,TRBJ1-2,TRBV6-6,NA,TGTGCCAGCAGTTCCCCTCTCGGTGGCTACACCTTC,CASSSPLGGYTF
NA,TRBJ2-3,TRBV15,NA,TGTGCCACCAGCAGAGAGCGGAGAGGAGATACGCAGTATTTT,CATSRERRGDTQYF
NA,TRBJ1-5,TRBV19,TRBD1,TGTGCCAGTAGTATGACGGACAGGGTCAATCAGCCCCAGCATTTT,CASSMTDRVNQPQHF
NA,TRBJ1-1,TRBV19,NA,TGTGCCAGTAGTGTGCGGAGGGCGAACACTGAAGCTTTCTTT,CASSVRRANTEAFF
NA,TRBJ2-3,TRBV7-2,NA,TGTGCCAGCAGCAACAGGGTTGGGACAGATACGCAGTATTTT,CASSNRVGTDTQYF
NA,TRBJ1-2,TRBV18,TRBD1,TGTGCCAGCTCACCACTTCCGGGACAGGTGGAATATGGCTACACCTTC,CASSPLPGQVEYGYTF
NA,TRBJ2-7,TRBV9,NA,TGTGCCAGCAGGGTTGAGGTGTATGACTACGAGCAGTACTTC,CASRVEVYDYEQYF
NA,TRBJ2-3,TRBV29-1,NA,TGCAGCGTTGGGGAAGGGGGGGGCACAGATACGCAGTATTTT,CSVGEGGGTDTQYF
once,TRBJ1-1,TRBV3-1/TRBV3-2,NA,TGTGCCAGCAGCCTTACCCGGGGGAAAGCTTTCTTT,CASSLTRGKAFF
NA,TRBJ1-5,TRBV7-2,TRBD1,TGTGCCAGCAGCTCGCGACAGGGTACTCAGCCCCAGCATTTT,CASSSRQGTQPQHF
NA,TRBJ2-5,TRBV19,NA,TGTGCCAGTAGTATGGTAGTGTTGTCAGGGTATGAAGAGACCCAGTACTTC,CASSMVVLSGYEETQYF
once,TRBJ1-2,TRBV6-5,NA,TGTGCCAGCAGCCTCGGACAGAGCTATGGCTACACCTTC,CASSLGQSYGYTF
once,TRBJ1-2,TRBV28,NA,TGTGCCAGCAGTTGGTTTCAGGAACCTAACTATGGCTACACCTTC,CASSWFQEPNYGYTF
NA,TRBJ2-7,TRBV6-5,NA,TGTGCCAGCAGTTTCGCCGGGGGGCCCATCGACGAGCAGTACTTC,CASSFAGGPIDEQYF
NA,TRBJ1-2,TRBV5-6,NA,TGTGCCAGCAGCTTGGAAGGGGGTCCGGACTATGGCTACACCTTC,CASSLEGGPDYGYTF
NA,TRBJ1-4,TRBV4-3,NA,TGCGCCAGCAGCCAAGATATCAGGGCATCTGAAAAACTGTTTTTT,CASSQDIRASEKLFF
NA,TRBJ2-7,TRBV7-2,TRBD2,TGTGCCAGCAGCTTAGCACTAGCGGGGGGCGACTACGAGCAGTACTTC,CASSLALAGGDYEQYF
few,TRBJ1-1,TRBV5-4,TRBD1,TGTGCCAGCAGCTCGGGACAGGGTTTGAACACTGAAGCTTTCTTT,CASSSGQGLNTEAFF
NA,TRBJ2-7,TRBV7-2,TRBD1,TGTGCCAGCAGCTTAACAGGGGGCTCCTACGAGCAGTACTTC,CASSLTGGSYEQYF
NA,TRBJ2-1,TRBV7-3,NA,TGTGCCAGCAGCTTATCGGGGTACAATGAGCAGTTCTTC,CASSLSGYNEQFF
NA,TRBJ2-2,TRBV7-9,TRBD1,TGTGCCAGCAGCTTTGGGGTGATCGACAGGGTAAACACCGGGGAGCTGTTTTTT,CASSFGVIDRVNTGELFF
NA,TRBJ2-5,TRBV7-3,TRBD2,TGTGCCAGCAGCCTTAGCGGGGGGACGGAGACCCAGTACTTC,CASSLSGGTETQYF
NA,TRBJ1-2,TRBV6-5,NA,TGTGCCAGCAGTTACTCCGGGGTTACTAACTATGGCTACACCTTC,CASSYSGVTNYGYTF
NA,TRBJ1-2,TRBV5-1,TRBD1,TGCGCCAGCAGCCTTGAGACAGGGTCGGACTATGGCTACACCTTC,CASSLETGSDYGYTF